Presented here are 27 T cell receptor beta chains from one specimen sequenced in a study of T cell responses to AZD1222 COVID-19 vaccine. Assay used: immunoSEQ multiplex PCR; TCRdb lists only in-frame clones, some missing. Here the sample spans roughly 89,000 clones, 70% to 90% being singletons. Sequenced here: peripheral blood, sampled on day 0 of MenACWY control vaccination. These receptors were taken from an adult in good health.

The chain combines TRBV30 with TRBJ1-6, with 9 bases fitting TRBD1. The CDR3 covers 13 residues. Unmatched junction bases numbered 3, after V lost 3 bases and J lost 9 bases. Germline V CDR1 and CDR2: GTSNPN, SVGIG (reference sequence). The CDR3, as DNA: TGTGCCTGGAGGGACAGGGGAGGTTCACCCCTCCACTTT. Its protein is CAWRDRGGSPLHF.

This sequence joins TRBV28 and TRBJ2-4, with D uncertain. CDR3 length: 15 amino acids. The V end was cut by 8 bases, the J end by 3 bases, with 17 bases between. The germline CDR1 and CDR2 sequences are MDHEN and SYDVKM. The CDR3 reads CASSVGGDGKNIQYF. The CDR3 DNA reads TGTGCCAGCTCGGTAGGTGGAGATGGCAAAAACATTCAGTACTTC.

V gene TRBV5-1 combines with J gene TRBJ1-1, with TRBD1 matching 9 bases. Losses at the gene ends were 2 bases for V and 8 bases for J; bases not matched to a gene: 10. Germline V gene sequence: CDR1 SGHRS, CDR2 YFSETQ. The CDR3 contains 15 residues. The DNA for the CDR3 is TGCGCCAGCAGCTTCGTGGGACAGGGCGATTTAGAAGCTTTCTTT. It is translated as CASSFVGQGDLEAFF.

The CDR3 reads CASTGAYEQYF. The CDR3, as DNA: TGTGCCAGCACAGGGGCCTACGAGCAGTACTTC. The V call is TRBV7-8, the J call TRBJ2-7; a possible D gene is TRBD1 (6 bases). The CDR3 is 11 amino acids. The V and J ends lost 7 bases and 2 bases respectively, with 6 bases between them. Per germline, CDR1 SGHVS and CDR2 FQNEAQ.

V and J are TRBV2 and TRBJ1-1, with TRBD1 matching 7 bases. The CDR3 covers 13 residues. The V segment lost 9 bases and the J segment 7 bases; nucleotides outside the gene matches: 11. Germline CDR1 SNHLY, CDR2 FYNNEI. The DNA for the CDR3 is TGTGCCAGACAGGGGACCGGACTTATTGAAGCTTTCTTT. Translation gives CARQGTGLIEAFF.

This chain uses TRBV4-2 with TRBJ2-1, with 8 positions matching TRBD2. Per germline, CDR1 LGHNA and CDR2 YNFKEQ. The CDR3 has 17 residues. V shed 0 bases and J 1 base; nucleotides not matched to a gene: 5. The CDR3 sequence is CASSQETLAESYNEQFF. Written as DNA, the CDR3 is TGTGCCAGCAGCCAAGAAACACTAGCGGAATCCTACAATGAGCAGTTCTTC.

CDR3 amino acids: CASSLGSRGTNEQFF. In DNA form, the CDR3 reads TGCGCCAGCAGCTTAGGATCTCGGGGGACCAATGAGCAGTTCTTC. The V gene is TRBV5-1, the J gene TRBJ2-1, with D tentatively TRBD2 (6 bases). CDR1 and CDR2 (germline): SGHRS, YFSETQ. V was cut by 2 bases and J by 6 bases, with 15 bases left in between. CDR3 size: 15 residues.

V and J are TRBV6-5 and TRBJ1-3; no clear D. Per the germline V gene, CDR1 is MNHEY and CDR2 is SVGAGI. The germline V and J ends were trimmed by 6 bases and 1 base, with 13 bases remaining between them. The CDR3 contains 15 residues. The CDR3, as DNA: TGTGCCAGCAGGCCGGTTGATCGGTCTGGAAACACCATATATTTT. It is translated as CASRPVDRSGNTIYF.

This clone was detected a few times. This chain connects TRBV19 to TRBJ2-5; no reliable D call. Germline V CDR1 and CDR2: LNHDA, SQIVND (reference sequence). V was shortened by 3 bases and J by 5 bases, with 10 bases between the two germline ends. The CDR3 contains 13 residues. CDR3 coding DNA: TGTGCCAGTAGTATTCAGATTGATGAGACCCAGTACTTC. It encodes CASSIQIDETQYF.

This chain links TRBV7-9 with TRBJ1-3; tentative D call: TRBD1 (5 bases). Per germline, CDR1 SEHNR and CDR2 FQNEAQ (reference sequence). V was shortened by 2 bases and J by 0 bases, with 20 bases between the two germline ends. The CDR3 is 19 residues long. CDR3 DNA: TGTGCCAGCAGCTTAACATCTTTCGGGACCGACGACTCTGGAAACACCATATATTTT. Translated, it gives CASSLTSFGTDDSGNTIYF.

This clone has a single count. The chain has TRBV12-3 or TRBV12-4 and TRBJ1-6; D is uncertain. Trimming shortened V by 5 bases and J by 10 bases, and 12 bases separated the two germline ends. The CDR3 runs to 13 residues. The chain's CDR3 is CASSGGVVSPLHF. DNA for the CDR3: TGTGCCAGCAGTGGCGGCGTTGTGTCACCCCTCCACTTT.

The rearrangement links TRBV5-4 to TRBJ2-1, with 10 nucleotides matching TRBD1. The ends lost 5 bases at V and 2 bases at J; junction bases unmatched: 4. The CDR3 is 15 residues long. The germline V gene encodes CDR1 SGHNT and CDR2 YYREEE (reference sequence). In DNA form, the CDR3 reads TGTGCCAGCAGTTCCGGGACAGGGGCCTACAATGAGCAGTTCTTC. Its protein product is CASSSGTGAYNEQFF.

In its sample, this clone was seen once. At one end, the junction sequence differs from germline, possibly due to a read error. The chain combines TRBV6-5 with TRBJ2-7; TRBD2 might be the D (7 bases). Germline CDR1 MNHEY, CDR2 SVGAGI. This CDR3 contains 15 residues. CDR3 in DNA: TGTGCCACCAGTTACAGAAGGGGGGGGGCCTACGAGCAGTACTTC. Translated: CATSYRRGGAYEQYF.

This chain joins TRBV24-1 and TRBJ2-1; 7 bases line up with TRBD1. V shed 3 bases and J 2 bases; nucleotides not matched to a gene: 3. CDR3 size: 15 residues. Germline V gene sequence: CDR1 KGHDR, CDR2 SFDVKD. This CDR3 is CATSDIGQAYNEQFF. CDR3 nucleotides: TGTGCCACCAGTGATATAGGACAGGCCTACAATGAGCAGTTCTTC.

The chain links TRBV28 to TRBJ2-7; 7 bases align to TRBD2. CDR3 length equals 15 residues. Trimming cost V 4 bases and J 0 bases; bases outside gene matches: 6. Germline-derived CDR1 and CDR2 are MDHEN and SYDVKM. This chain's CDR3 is CASSWSGTISYEQYF. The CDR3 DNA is TGTGCCAGCAGTTGGTCGGGGACTATCTCCTACGAGCAGTACTTC.

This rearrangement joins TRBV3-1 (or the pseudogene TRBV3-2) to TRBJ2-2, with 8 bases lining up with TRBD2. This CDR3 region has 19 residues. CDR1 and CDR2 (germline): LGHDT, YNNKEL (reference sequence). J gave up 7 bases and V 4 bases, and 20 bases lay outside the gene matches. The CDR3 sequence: CASSPNANIAGRGNGELFF. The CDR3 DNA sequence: TGTGCCAGCAGCCCCAACGCGAATATAGCGGGACGAGGGAACGGGGAGCTGTTTTTT.

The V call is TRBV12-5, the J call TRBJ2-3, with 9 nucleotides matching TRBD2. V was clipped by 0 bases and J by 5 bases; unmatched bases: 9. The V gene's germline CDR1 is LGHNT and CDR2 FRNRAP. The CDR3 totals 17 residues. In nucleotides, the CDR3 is TGTGCTAGTGGTTTGGTACTGGGGACTAGCATTGGAGATACGCAGTATTTT. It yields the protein CASGLVLGTSIGDTQYF.

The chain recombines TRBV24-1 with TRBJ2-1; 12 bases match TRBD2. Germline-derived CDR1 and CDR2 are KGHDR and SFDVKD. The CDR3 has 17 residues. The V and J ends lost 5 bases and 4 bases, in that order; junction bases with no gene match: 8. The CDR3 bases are TGTGCCACCAGTGCGACCGGGACTAGCGGGCTATACAATGAGCAGTTCTTC. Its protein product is CATSATGTSGLYNEQFF.

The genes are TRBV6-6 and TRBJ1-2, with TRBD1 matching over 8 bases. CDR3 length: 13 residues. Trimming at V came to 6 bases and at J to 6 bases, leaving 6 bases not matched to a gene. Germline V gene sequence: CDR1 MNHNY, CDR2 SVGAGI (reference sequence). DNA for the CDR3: TGTGCCAGCAGACCTCAGGGGGCGGATGGCTACACCTTC. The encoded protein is CASRPQGADGYTF.

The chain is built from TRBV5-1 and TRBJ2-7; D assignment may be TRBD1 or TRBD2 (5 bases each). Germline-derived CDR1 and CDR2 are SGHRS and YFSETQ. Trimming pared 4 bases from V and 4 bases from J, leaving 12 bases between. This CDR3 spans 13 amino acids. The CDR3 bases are TGCGCCAGCAGCCCCGGGGCGAGGTACGAGCAGTACTTC. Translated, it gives CASSPGARYEQYF.

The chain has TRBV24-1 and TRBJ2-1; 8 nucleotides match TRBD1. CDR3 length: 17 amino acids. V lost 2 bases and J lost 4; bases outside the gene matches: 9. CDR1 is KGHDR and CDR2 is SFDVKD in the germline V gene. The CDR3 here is CATSDSVDRVSYNEQFF. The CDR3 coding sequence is TGTGCCACCAGTGATTCGGTGGACAGGGTATCTTACAATGAGCAGTTCTTC.

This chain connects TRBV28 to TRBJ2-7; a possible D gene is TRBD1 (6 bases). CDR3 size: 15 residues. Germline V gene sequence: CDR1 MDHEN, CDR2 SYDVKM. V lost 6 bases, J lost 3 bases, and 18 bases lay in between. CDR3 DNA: TGTGCCAGCAGACCATCCGGTGGGGGCTTCTACGAGCAGTACTTC. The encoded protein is CASRPSGGGFYEQYF.

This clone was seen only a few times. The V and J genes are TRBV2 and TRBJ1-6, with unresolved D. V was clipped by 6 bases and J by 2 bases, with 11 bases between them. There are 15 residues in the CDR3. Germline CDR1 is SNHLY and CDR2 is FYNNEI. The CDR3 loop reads CASSNSGPYNSPLHF. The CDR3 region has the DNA TGTGCCAGCAGCAATTCCGGGCCCTATAATTCACCCCTCCACTTT.

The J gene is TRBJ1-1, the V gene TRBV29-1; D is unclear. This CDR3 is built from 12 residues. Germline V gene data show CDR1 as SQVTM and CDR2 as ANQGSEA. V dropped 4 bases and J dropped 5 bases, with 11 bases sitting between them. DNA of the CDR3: TGCAGCGTTGCGGGGTTAGGGACTGAAGCTTTCTTT. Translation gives CSVAGLGTEAFF.

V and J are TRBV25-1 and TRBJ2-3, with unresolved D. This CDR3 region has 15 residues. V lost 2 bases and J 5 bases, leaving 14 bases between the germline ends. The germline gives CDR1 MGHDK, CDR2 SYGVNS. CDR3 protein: CASSENIGFGDTQYF. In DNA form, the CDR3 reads TGTGCCAGCAGTGAAAACATTGGGTTTGGAGATACGCAGTATTTT.

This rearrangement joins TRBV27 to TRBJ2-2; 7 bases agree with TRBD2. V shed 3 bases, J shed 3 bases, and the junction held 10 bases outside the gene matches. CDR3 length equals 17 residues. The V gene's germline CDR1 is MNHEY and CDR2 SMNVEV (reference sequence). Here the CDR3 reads CASSLGGGPLYTGELFF. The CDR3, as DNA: TGTGCCAGCAGTTTGGGGGGAGGGCCCCTGTACACCGGGGAGCTGTTTTTT.

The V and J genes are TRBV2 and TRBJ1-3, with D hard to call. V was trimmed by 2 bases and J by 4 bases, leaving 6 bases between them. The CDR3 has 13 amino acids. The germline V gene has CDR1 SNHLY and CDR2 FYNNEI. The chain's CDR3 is CASSEFQGNTIYF. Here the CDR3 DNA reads TGTGCCAGCAGTGAATTCCAGGGAAACACCATATATTTT.